This record covers a single TCR beta chain. These data originate in a study of control samples from healthy donors and cancer patients. This table comes from immunoSEQ multiplex PCR, and its TCRdb copy is limited to in-frame clones, with some not included. The sample has 120,000 to 150,000 clones; 85% to 95% are singletons. The CDR3 totals 14 residues. Germline CDR1 SGHNT, CDR2 YENEEA. V lost 3 bases, J lost 1 base, and 9 bases lay in between. The sample comprised blood. The rearrangement uses TRBV11-3 and TRBJ1-1, with a weak D call TRBD1 (5 bases). The TCR was taken from a man aged 40-49 years in good health. CDR3 DNA sequence: TGTGCCAGCAGCTTGGGGCAGTCGAACACTGAAGCTTTCTTT. It is translated as CASSLGQSNTEAFF.